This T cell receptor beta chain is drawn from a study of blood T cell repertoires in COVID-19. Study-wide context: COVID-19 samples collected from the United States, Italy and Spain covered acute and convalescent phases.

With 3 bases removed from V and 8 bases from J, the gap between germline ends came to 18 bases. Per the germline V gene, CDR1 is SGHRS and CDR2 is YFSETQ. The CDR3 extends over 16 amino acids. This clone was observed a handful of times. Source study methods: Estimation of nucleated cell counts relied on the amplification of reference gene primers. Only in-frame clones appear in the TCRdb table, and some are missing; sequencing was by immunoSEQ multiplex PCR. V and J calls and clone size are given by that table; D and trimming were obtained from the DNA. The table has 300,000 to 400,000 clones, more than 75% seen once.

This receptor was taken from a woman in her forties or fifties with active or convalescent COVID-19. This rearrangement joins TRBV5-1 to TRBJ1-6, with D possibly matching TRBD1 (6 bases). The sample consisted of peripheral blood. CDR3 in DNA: TGCGCCAGCAGCTCCTATGCCGGGACAAACTATTCACCCCTCCACTTT. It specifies CASSSYAGTNYSPLHF. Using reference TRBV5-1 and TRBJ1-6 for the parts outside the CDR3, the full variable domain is KAGVTQTPRYLIKTRGQQVTLSCSPISGHRSVSWYQQTPGQGLQFLFEYFSETQRNKGNFPGRFSGRQFSNSRSEMNVSTLELGDSALYLCASSSYAGTNYSPLHFGNGTRLTVT.